Sequencing of this T cell receptor beta chain was carried out in a study of T cell repertoires in cytomegalovirus infection. TCRdb fed the reads into MiXCR, producing one record per CDR3 protein. Here the sample spans over 150,000 distinct CDR3 sequences, roughly a fifth being singletons. The germline gives CDR1 SGHTA, CDR2 FQGNSA. The CDR3 is made up of 15 amino acids. V lost 1 base and J lost 4; bases outside the gene matches: 5. Study results and caveats: Cumulative frequency (of public TCR beta family members) identified carriers of CMV plus the relevant HLA.

Many counts were recorded for this clonotype. As yet, its antigen is unknown. Sequencing input: PBMCs. The rearrangement links TRBV7-2 to TRBJ2-5, with 8 bases that match TRBD2. The clonotype comes from a human donor in good health (CMV status not recorded). Some clones in this sample may be carry-over from other donors' samples. Here the CDR3 reads CASSLEAGEGETQYF. The DNA of the CDR3 is TGTGCCAGCAGCTTAGAAGCGGGAGAGGGAGAGACCCAGTACTTC.